The 18 T cell receptor beta chains reported below all come from one sample, sequenced in a study of shared T cell receptors in the human thymus. Sequencing was performed with immunoSEQ multiplex PCR; in TCRdb, only in-frame clones are kept and a portion is missing. Of roughly 560,000 clones listed, approximately 78% are singletons. The sample was also reused in another study, on human thymus T cells.

Sequencing was performed on thymocytes. Every receptor here comes from a boy younger than two with a congenital heart defect.

This clone was seen more than once but under ten times. The chain couples TRBV25-1 to TRBJ2-3; no clear D gene. Germline CDR1 and CDR2: MGHDK and SYGVNS. Trimming cost V 11 bases and J 6 bases, with 12 bases left between them. The CDR3 sequence is 11 residues long. The CDR3 reads CAVSTRDTQYF. Here the CDR3 DNA reads TGTGCCGTCAGCACGAGGGATACGCAGTATTTT.

This chain uses TRBV28 with TRBJ1-5; the D gene is possibly TRBD1 (6 bases). With 5 bases removed from V and 0 bases from J, the gap between germline ends came to 20 bases. Germline CDR1 and CDR2: MDHEN and SYDVKM. The CDR3 sequence is 18 residues long. The CDR3, as DNA: TGTGCCAGCAGTCCAACCGGACAGTCCCATTATAGCAATCAGCCCCAGCATTTT. Translating it yields CASSPTGQSHYSNQPQHF.

J is TRBJ2-4 and V is TRBV4-3; 14 bases fit TRBD2. V dropped 0 bases and J dropped 1; count of bases not matched to a gene: 5. The germline V gene encodes CDR1 LGHNA and CDR2 YSLEER. The CDR3 is 19 residues long. The CDR3 loop is CASSQEGLAGGWAKNIQYF. DNA for the CDR3: TGCGCCAGCAGCCAAGAAGGACTAGCGGGAGGCTGGGCCAAAAACATTCAGTACTTC.

This clone was counted between two and nine times. The chain couples TRBV6-1 to TRBJ2-4, with a tentative D call TRBD2 (6 bases). The CDR3 is 19 residues long. The V gene's germline CDR1 is MNHNS and CDR2 SASEGT. Deletions cut 2 bases from V and 4 bases from J, with 24 bases between. The CDR3 sequence is CASSEKGGTHKGTKNIQYF. The DNA of the CDR3 is TGTGCCAGCAGTGAAAAGGGCGGGACCCACAAGGGGACTAAAAACATTCAGTACTTC.

The chain combines TRBV27 with TRBJ2-1, with 13 bases matching TRBD2. This CDR3 has 17 amino acids. Per germline, CDR1 MNHEY and CDR2 SMNVEV (reference sequence). V shed 5 bases, J shed 5 bases, and the junction held 9 bases outside the gene matches. CDR3 in amino acids: CASSGTSGKGGHNEQFF. CDR3 nucleotides: TGTGCCAGCAGTGGGACTAGCGGGAAAGGAGGGCACAATGAGCAGTTCTTC.

This clone was seen a few times. This chain joins TRBV27 and TRBJ2-7, with TRBD2 as a possible D gene (7 bases). Germline values: CDR1 MNHEY, CDR2 SMNVEV (reference sequence). This CDR3 is built from 14 residues. Trimming took off 4 bases at V and 2 bases at J, with 12 bases between the two ends. The CDR3 nucleotides read TGTGCCAGCAGTTCAAAAGGGGGGGCCTACGAGCAGTACTTC. It encodes CASSSKGGAYEQYF.

V is TRBV5-5 and J is TRBJ1-3, with 7 bases identical to TRBD1. V trimming: 0 bases; J trimming: 3 bases; junction bases outside the gene matches: 6. The CDR3 has 16 residues. Looked up from germline, CDR1 is SGHKS and CDR2 is YYEKEE (reference sequence). CDR3 sequence reads: CASSLAYRGSGNTIYF. The DNA of the CDR3 is TGTGCCAGCAGCTTGGCTTACAGGGGAAGTGGAAACACCATATATTTT.

This rearrangement joins TRBV7-6 to TRBJ2-2, with D tentatively TRBD2 (5 bases). The CDR3 spans 14 residues. With 10 bases removed from V and 5 bases from J, the gap between germline ends came to 17 bases. CDR1 is SGHVS and CDR2 is FNYEAQ in the germline V gene. CDR3 loop: CATPSVRGTGELFF. The CDR3 DNA follows: TGTGCCACCCCCTCGGTGAGAGGGACCGGGGAGCTGTTTTTT.

This chain links TRBV6-6 with TRBJ1-5, with D tentatively TRBD1 (6 bases). CDR3 length equals 16 residues. CDR1 and CDR2 (germline): MNHNY, SVGAGI (reference sequence). The V and J ends lost 5 bases and 5 bases respectively, with 19 bases between them. CDR3 coding DNA: TGTGCCAGCAGTCTCCGGGGGGGTAAGGGGGATCAGCCCCAGCATTTT. This sequence encodes CASSLRGGKGDQPQHF.

This sequence joins TRBV5-4 and TRBJ2-7; 7 bases agree with TRBD2. Germline V gene sequence: CDR1 SGHNT, CDR2 YYREEE (reference sequence). V shed 0 bases and J 5 bases; nucleotides not matched to a gene: 5. CDR3 length: 14 residues. The CDR3 loop reads CASSLAGRADEQYF. The DNA of the CDR3 is TGTGCCAGCAGCTTGGCAGGGAGGGCGGACGAGCAGTACTTC.

CDR3: CASSFKPDPRSQYEQYF. DNA for the CDR3: TGTGCCAGCAGTTTCAAACCCGACCCGAGGAGTCAGTACGAGCAGTACTTC. This rearrangement joins TRBV27 to TRBJ2-7, with D hard to call. Trimming stripped 3 bases from V and 4 bases from J, with 22 bases between. Germline V gene lookup returns CDR1 MNHEY and CDR2 SMNVEV (reference sequence). The CDR3 contains 17 residues.

The chain uses TRBV19 and TRBJ1-4; maybe TRBD1 (6 bases). V lost 7 bases to trimming and J lost 0 bases, with 12 bases between them. Germline V lookup: CDR1 LNHDA, CDR2 SQIVND (reference sequence). The CDR3 has 15 amino acids. The CDR3 protein is CASTRGTTTNEKLFF. CDR3 bases: TGTGCCAGTACTAGGGGGACGACAACTAATGAAAAACTGTTTTTT. Full variable domain (remainder filled in from reference TRBV19 and TRBJ1-4): DGGITQSPKYLFRKEGQNVTLSCEQNLNHDAMYWYRQDPGQGLRLIYYSQIVNDFQKGDIAEGYSVSREKKESFPLTVTSAQKNPTAFYLCASTRGTTTNEKLFFGSGTQLSVL.

The chain couples TRBV11-3 to TRBJ1-1; D perhaps matches TRBD1 (5 bases). Germline CDR1 reads SGHNT; CDR2 reads YENEEA. V was trimmed by 5 bases and J by 3 bases, leaving 19 bases between them. This CDR3 has 16 amino acids. In DNA form, the CDR3 reads TGTGCCAGCAGCGTCCCGTCCTCCGCGGGGGACACTGAAGCTTTCTTT. Amino acids: CASSVPSSAGDTEAFF.

The chain employs TRBV11-2 and TRBJ2-7; D is uncertain. This CDR3 is 15 amino acids long. The V end lost 5 bases, the J end lost 2 bases, and 16 bases lay between the germline ends. Germline V gives CDR1 SGHAT, CDR2 FQNNGV. Written as DNA, the CDR3 is TGTGCCAGCAGCACCGACCACAGATTCACCTACGAGCAGTACTTC. It codes for CASSTDHRFTYEQYF.

The chain uses TRBV1 and TRBJ2-3; the table's D call TRBD2 went unverified against the DNA. TRBV1 is a pseudogene locus. This CDR3 spans 20 amino acids. The CDR3 reads CTSIPRSGRGILFITDTQYF. DNA for the CDR3: TGCACCAGCATTCCGAGGTCCGGGCGGGGGATTTTATTTATCACAGATACGCAGTATTTT.

This rearrangement joins TRBV6-5 to TRBJ1-2, with 9 bases fitting TRBD1. V shed 6 bases and J 4 bases; nucleotides not matched to a gene: 9. The CDR3 covers 15 residues. The germline gives CDR1 MNHEY, CDR2 SVGAGI. CDR3 DNA: TGTGCCAGCAGGGCGCGGGACAGGGTCCCCTATGGCTACACCTTC. This sequence encodes CASRARDRVPYGYTF.

The rearrangement links TRBV28 to TRBJ2-1; 10 bases map to TRBD2. CDR3 size: 15 residues. The V gene end was trimmed by 6 bases and the J gene end by 2 bases; junction bases not matched to a gene: 4. The germline V gene encodes CDR1 MDHEN and CDR2 SYDVKM. The CDR3: CASRRTSGTYNEQFF. In nucleotides, the CDR3 is TGTGCCAGCAGGCGGACTAGCGGAACCTACAATGAGCAGTTCTTC. Full variable domain (rest looked up from reference TRBV28 and TRBJ2-1): DVKVTQSSRYLVKRTGEKVFLECVQDMDHENMFWYRQDPGLGLRLIYFSYDVKMKEKGDIPEGYSVSREKKERFSLILESASTNQTSMYLCASRRTSGTYNEQFFGPGTRLTVL.

This clone turned up a few times. The gene calls are TRBV5-5 and TRBJ1-3; TRBD1 agrees at 9 bases. After removal of 2 bases from V and 4 bases from J, the junction contained 7 bases not matched to a gene. CDR1 is SGHKS, CDR2 YYEKEE, per germline (reference sequence). The CDR3 is made up of 16 amino acids. The CDR3 loop is CASSFGQGLCGNTIYF. In nucleotides, the CDR3 is TGTGCCAGCAGCTTTGGACAGGGGCTGTGCGGAAACACCATATATTTT.